The TCR beta chain described here comes from a study of cytomegalovirus exposure and HLA in healthy donors. V was trimmed by 0 bases and J by 5 bases, leaving 8 bases between them. CDR3 length: 14 amino acids. Germline CDR1 is MNHEY and CDR2 is SMNVEV (reference sequence). Researchers ran the PCR with 60 Vbeta and 13 Jbeta primers. The assay was immunoSEQ multiplex PCR, and TCRdb's table has in-frame clones only and misses some. This sample's clone table lists just over 200,000 clones. Healthy people donating bone marrow made up the donors. This TCR was sampled from a girl aged 2 to 10 in good health and CMV-seropositive. The rearrangement links TRBV27 to TRBJ1-5; D not resolved. What was sequenced was PBMCs. CDR3 protein: CASSLSGDHQPQHF. The DNA of the CDR3 is TGTGCCAGCAGTTTATCAGGAGATCATCAGCCCCAGCATTTT.